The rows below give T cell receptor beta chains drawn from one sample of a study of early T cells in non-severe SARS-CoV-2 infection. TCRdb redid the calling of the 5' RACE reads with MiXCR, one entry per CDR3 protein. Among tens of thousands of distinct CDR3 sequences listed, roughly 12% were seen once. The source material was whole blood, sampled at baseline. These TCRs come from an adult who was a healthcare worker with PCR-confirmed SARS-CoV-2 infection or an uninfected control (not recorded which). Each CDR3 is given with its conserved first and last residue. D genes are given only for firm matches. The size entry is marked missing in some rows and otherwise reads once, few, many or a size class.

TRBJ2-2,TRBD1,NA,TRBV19,TGTGCCAGTACTACAGACAGGGGCAGCGGGGAGCTGTTTTTT,CASTTDRGSGELFF
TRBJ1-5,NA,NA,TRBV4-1,TGCGCCAGCAGCCAAGGTCCAGAGGGGTATCAGCCCCAGCATTTT,CASSQGPEGYQPQHF
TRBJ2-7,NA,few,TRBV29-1,TGCAGCGTTGGAGGGCCGATCAACTCCTACGAGCAGTACTTC,CSVGGPINSYEQYF
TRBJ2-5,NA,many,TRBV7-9,TGTGCCAGCAGCTTAGTTACCCCTTTAAAAGAGACCCAGTACTTC,CASSLVTPLKETQYF
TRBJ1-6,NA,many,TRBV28,TGTGCCAGCAGTCCCCTAGACGGGCAGGGGAGTTCACCCCTCCACTTT,CASSPLDGQGSSPLHF
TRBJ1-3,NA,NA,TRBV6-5,TGTGCCAGCAGTTCCAGGGGCGGGGGGACAACCATATATTTT,CASSSRGGGTTIYF
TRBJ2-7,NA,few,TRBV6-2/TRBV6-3,TGTGCCAGCCTGAATGCAGGGCGAAACGAGCAGTACTTC,CASLNAGRNEQYF
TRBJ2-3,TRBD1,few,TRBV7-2,TGTGCCAGCAGCTCCCAGGGGGAGAGGATTCGCACAGATACGCAGTATTTT,CASSSQGERIRTDTQYF
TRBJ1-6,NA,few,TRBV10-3,TGTGCCATCAGTGAGTCGGGTTCTGGACTTAATTCACCCCTCCACTTT,CAISESGSGLNSPLHF
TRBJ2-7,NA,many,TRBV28,TGTGCCACTTCCCAGGGTCCGGCCTACGAGCAGTACTTC,CATSQGPAYEQYF
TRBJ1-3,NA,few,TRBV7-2,TGTGCCAGCAGCATTAGATCAGGGACATCTGGAAACACCATATATTTT,CASSIRSGTSGNTIYF
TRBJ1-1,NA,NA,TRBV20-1,TGCAGTGCCGGGGCGGGGCAGCAAGGGTTGAGGGAGGCTTTCTTT,CSAGAGQQGLREAFF
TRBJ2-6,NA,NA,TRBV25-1,TGTGCCAGCAGTGATAAGGTCTTGGGGTCTGGGGCCAACGTCCTGACTTTC,CASSDKVLGSGANVLTF
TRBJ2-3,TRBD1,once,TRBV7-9,TGTGCCAGCAGCTCCGGACAGGGGGCAGGGGATACGCAGTATTTT,CASSSGQGAGDTQYF
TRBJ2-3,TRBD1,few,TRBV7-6,TGTGCCAGCAGCGCTAGGACAGGGCAGCTCTCGTCGCAGTATTTT,CASSARTGQLSSQYF
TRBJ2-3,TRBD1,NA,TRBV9,TGTGCCAGCAGCGCCAGGGACAGACGCACAGATACGCAGTATTTT,CASSARDRRTDTQYF
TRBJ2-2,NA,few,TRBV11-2,TGTGCCAGCAGCTTAGTGAGGAACACCGGGGAGCTGTTTTTT,CASSLVRNTGELFF
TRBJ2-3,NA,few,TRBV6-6,TGTGCCAGCAGTTATGTTGCCCAAGATACGCAGTATTTT,CASSYVAQDTQYF
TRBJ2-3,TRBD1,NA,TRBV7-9,TGTGCCAGCAGCTTAGGAACAGGGGCGATATACACAGATACGCAGTATTTT,CASSLGTGAIYTDTQYF
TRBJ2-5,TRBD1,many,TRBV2,TGTGCCAGCAGGGGACAGACTCAAGAGACCCAGTACTTC,CASRGQTQETQYF
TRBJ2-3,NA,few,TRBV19,TGTGCCAGTAGGGCAGGTGGACGTGGCACAGATACGCAGTATTTT,CASRAGGRGTDTQYF
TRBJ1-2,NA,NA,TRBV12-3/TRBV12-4,TGTGCCAGCAGTTCATACCGGGGATATGGCTACACCTTC,CASSSYRGYGYTF
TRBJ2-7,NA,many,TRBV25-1,TGTGCCAGCAGTGAAGACACGGGGCAGTACTTC,CASSEDTGQYF
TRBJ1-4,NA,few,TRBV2,TGTGCCAGCAGTCAGGATTCCGGGGAGAAACTGTTTTTT,CASSQDSGEKLFF
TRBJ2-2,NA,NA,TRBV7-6,TGTGCCAGCAGCCCAAGGGAGGTTCAGATCACCGGGGAGCTGTTTTTT,CASSPREVQITGELFF
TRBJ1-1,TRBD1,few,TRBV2,TGTGCCAGTTCTTACCCCGGGACAGGGGGCACTGAAGCTTTCTTT,CASSYPGTGGTEAFF
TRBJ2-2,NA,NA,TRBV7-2,TGTGCCAGCAGCTTCCTCCGGCACATGGGGGGGGAGCTGTTTTTT,CASSFLRHMGGELFF
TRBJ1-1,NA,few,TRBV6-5,TGTGCCACCTCACGCGGCACTGAAGCTTTCTTT,CATSRGTEAFF
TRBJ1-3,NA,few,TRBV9,TGTGCCAGCAGCGCGCTCACCTCTGGAAACACCATATATTTT,CASSALTSGNTIYF
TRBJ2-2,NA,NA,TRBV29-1,TGCAGCGTTAAAATTATAGGGGCGACCACCGGGGAGCTGTTTTTT,CSVKIIGATTGELFF
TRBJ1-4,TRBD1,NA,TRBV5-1,TGCGCCAGCTCCGTCAGGGGGCTGGATGAAAAACTGTTTTTT,CASSVRGLDEKLFF
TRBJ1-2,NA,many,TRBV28,TGTGCCAGCAGTGTCAGGGTCGGAGGCTACACCTTC,CASSVRVGGYTF
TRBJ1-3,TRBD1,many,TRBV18,TGTGCCAGCTCACCAGACAGGGTGGATGGAAACACCATATATTTT,CASSPDRVDGNTIYF
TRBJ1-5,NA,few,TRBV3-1,TGTGCCAGCGCTCCGGGACGCAATCAGCCCCAGCATTTT,CASAPGRNQPQHF
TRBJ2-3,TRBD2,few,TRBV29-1,TGCAGCGTTGGAAGCGGGGGGCAGTTAACAGATACGCAGTATTTT,CSVGSGGQLTDTQYF
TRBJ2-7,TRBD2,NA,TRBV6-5,TGTGCCAGCAGTTCCCCCGGGGTAGCGGGGGGCTCCTACGAGCAGTACTTC,CASSSPGVAGGSYEQYF
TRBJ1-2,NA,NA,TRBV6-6,TGTGCCAGCAGTTACCCTCCCGACAGGACCTTATATGGCTACACCTTC,CASSYPPDRTLYGYTF
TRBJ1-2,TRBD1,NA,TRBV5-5,TGTGCCAGCAGCTCTACAGGGGCGGGCTATGGCTACACCTTC,CASSSTGAGYGYTF
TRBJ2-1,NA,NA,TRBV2,TGTGCCAGCAGTGGGGAAAGGGGCTACAATGAGCAGTTCTTC,CASSGERGYNEQFF
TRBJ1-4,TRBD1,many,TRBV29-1,TGCAGCGTTACGGGGGCAGGGGGCGAAAAACTGTTTTTT,CSVTGAGGEKLFF
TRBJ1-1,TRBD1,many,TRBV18,TGTGCCAGCTCACCCCGGGACAGGGGCATGAACACTGAAGCTTTCTTT,CASSPRDRGMNTEAFF
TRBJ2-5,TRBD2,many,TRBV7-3,TGTGCCAGCAGCTCTACCGGGACTAGCGTTGAGACCCAGTACTTC,CASSSTGTSVETQYF
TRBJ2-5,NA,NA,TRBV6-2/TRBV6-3,TGTGCCAGCAGCCGAGACGTCGGACGGAAAGAGACCCAGTACTTC,CASSRDVGRKETQYF
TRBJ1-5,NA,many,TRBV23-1,TGCGCCAGCAGTCAATCGACCGGACAGCTTTATAGCAATCAGCCCCAGCATTTT,CASSQSTGQLYSNQPQHF
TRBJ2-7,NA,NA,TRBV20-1,TGCAGTGCTAGAGGCCCACAGTTGAGCTACGAGCAGTACTTC,CSARGPQLSYEQYF
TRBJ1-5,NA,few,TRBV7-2,TGTGCCAGCAGCTTAGCGGCCAGCTATAGCAATCAGCCCCAGCATTTT,CASSLAASYSNQPQHF
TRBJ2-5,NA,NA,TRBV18,TGTGCCAGCTCACCGGGCTTGGTAGAGACCCAGTACTTC,CASSPGLVETQYF
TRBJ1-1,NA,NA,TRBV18,TGTGCCAGCTCACCACTTGCAGCGAACACTGAAGCTTTCTTT,CASSPLAANTEAFF
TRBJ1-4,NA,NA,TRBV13,TGTGCCAGCAGCTTACAAGAGGGACGGGCAGCAACTAATGAAAAACTGTTTTTT,CASSLQEGRAATNEKLFF
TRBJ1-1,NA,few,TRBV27,TGTGCCAGCTATACACATACCGCGACAGCTGAAGCTTTCTTT,CASYTHTATAEAFF
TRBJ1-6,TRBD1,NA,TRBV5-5,TGTGCCAGCAGCACGGGGGACAGAAGTAATTCACCCCTCCACTTT,CASSTGDRSNSPLHF
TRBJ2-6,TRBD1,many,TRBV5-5,TGTGCCAGCAGCCCGACAGGGGGCGCTGGGGCCAACGTCCTGACTTTC,CASSPTGGAGANVLTF
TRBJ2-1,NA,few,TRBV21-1,TGTGCCAGCAGCAAAAGGAGAGAGGGTGGCAATGAGCAGTTCTTC,CASSKRREGGNEQFF
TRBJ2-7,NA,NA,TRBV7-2,TGTGCCAGCAGCTCCCCAACTCTGCTCTACGAGCAGTACTTC,CASSSPTLLYEQYF
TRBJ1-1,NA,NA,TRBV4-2,TGTGCCAGCATGACAGATGGGGACACTGAAGCTTTCTTT,CASMTDGDTEAFF